This passage covers 10 T cell receptor beta chains from one sample sequenced in a study of T cell responses to AZD1222 COVID-19 vaccine. The method was immunoSEQ multiplex PCR; TCRdb's version includes in-frame clones alone and lacks a portion of them. This table has around 99,000 clones, around 90% appearing once. The specimen was peripheral blood, collected on day 0 of AZD1222 vaccination. These receptors all come from an adult in good health.

The rearrangement joins TRBV7-2 to TRBJ1-1; TRBD1 aligns across 9 bases. This CDR3 comprises 15 residues. Germline V gene sequence: CDR1 SGHTA, CDR2 FQGNSA. Losses at the gene ends were 4 bases for V and 0 bases for J; bases not matched to a gene: 3. The CDR3 is CASSSGQGVNTEAFF. CDR3 DNA sequence: TGTGCCAGCAGCTCGGGACAGGGAGTGAACACTGAAGCTTTCTTT.

V and J are TRBV7-3 and TRBJ2-2; D gene ambiguous. Per germline, CDR1 SGHTA and CDR2 FQGTGA. There are 11 residues in the CDR3. Trimming took off 5 bases at V and 2 bases at J, with 0 bases between the two ends. CDR3 residues: CASSNTGELFF. The CDR3 DNA reads TGTGCCAGCAGCAACACCGGGGAGCTGTTTTTT.

The chain couples TRBV6-5 to TRBJ1-2; 10 positions agree with TRBD1. This CDR3 is built from 13 residues. The V gene's germline CDR1 is MNHEY and CDR2 SVGAGI. V was pared by 6 bases and J by 8 bases, with 6 bases of the junction left unmatched. The CDR3 loop is CASRRQGARGYTF. The CDR3 DNA sequence: TGTGCCAGCAGGAGACAGGGGGCGCGAGGCTACACCTTC.

This sequence joins TRBV5-8 and TRBJ1-1; a weak D match, TRBD1 (6 bases). CDR1 is SGHTS and CDR2 is YDEGEE in the germline V gene. This CDR3 region has 14 residues. The germline V and J ends were trimmed by 1 base and 5 bases, with 12 bases remaining between them. CDR3 amino acids: CASSLSQGLTEAFF. The CDR3 bases are TGTGCCAGCAGCTTGTCTCAGGGGCTAACTGAAGCTTTCTTT.

The J gene is TRBJ2-4, the V gene TRBV7-2; 8 bases map to TRBD2. Unmatched junction bases numbered 17, after V lost 4 bases and J lost 3 bases. CDR3 length equals 19 residues. Germline CDR1 reads SGHTA; CDR2 reads FQGNSA. As DNA, the CDR3 is TGTGCCAGCAGCTACCACTCCGGACTAGCAGGGATGGTCAAAAACATTCAGTACTTC. Protein: CASSYHSGLAGMVKNIQYF.

The sample holds one count of this clone. The rearrangement uses TRBV4-3 and TRBJ2-1; the match to TRBD1 covers 9 bases. The length of the CDR3 is 16 residues. After removal of 2 bases from V and 7 bases from J, the junction contained 9 bases not matched to a gene. Germline V CDR1 and CDR2: LGHNA, YSLEER. The CDR3 is CASSQLGTGTRNEQFF. As DNA, the CDR3 is TGCGCCAGCAGCCAATTGGGGACAGGGACGAGGAATGAGCAGTTCTTC.

This clone occurred once. The J gene is TRBJ2-1, the V gene TRBV30; 12 nucleotides agree with TRBD2. After removal of 1 base from V and 8 bases from J, the junction contained 15 bases not matched to a gene. CDR1 and CDR2 from the germline V gene are GTSNPN and SVGIG (reference sequence). This CDR3 comprises 18 residues. This CDR3 reads CAWSALTSGRRLRDEQFF. The CDR3 DNA is TGTGCCTGGAGTGCCCTGACTAGCGGGAGACGATTGAGGGATGAGCAGTTCTTC.

The rearrangement links TRBV5-1 to TRBJ2-5, with 10 bases matching TRBD1. The CDR3 loop spans 15 amino acids. J was trimmed by 4 bases and V by 9 bases; bases with no gene match: 12. Germline CDR1 is SGHRS and CDR2 is YFSETQ. The CDR3 is CATAPRDRGIETQYF. CDR3 DNA: TGCGCCACCGCCCCCCGGGACAGGGGAATAGAGACCCAGTACTTC. The variable domain in full, with the rest retrieved from reference TRBV5-1 and TRBJ2-5, is KAGVTQTPRYLIKTRGQQVTLSCSPISGHRSVSWYQQTPGQGLQFLFEYFSETQRNKGNFPGRFSGRQFSNSRSEMNVSTLELGDSALYLCATAPRDRGIETQYFGPGTRLLVL.

The chain recombines TRBV6-2 or TRBV6-3 with TRBJ1-2; D remains ambiguous. Germline V gene data show CDR1 as MNHEY and CDR2 as SVGEGT. This CDR3 region has 15 residues. With 5 bases removed from V and 3 bases from J, the gap between germline ends came to 16 bases. CDR3 protein: CASSLPETGDYGYTF. The CDR3 DNA is TGTGCCAGCAGTCTCCCCGAGACCGGGGACTATGGCTACACCTTC.

The chain recombines TRBV6-5 with TRBJ2-5; D is ambiguous. Germline V gene data show CDR1 as MNHEY and CDR2 as SVGAGI. V lost 0 bases, J lost 2 bases, and 4 bases lay in between. The CDR3 sequence is 13 residues long. CDR3 region: CASSYSGQETQYF. The CDR3 DNA reads TGTGCCAGCAGTTACTCGGGTCAAGAGACCCAGTACTTC.